The rows below give T cell receptor beta chains drawn from one sample of a study of shared clonotypes between healthy human individuals. Measured with immunoSEQ multiplex PCR; TCRdb has only the in-frame clones, and not every one. The table shows under 2,000,000 clones, with approximately 94% occurring only once. Sequencing was done on a sample of naive CD8+ T cells sorted from blood. The receptors derive from a man younger than 35 in good health. CDR3s include the opening cysteine and the closing phenylalanine or tryptophan. D genes are given only for firm matches. Clone size is given for some rows only: seen once, a few or many times, or a class if the clone is expanded.

d_gene,abundance,j_gene,v_gene,CDR3nt,CDR3aa
TRBD1,.,TRBJ2-7,TRBV10-3,TGTGCCTCGAAGAAAACGCCCGGGACAGGGGTAGACGAGCAGTACTTC,CASKKTPGTGVDEQYF
.,.,TRBJ1-5,TRBV7-6,TGTGCCAGCAGCTTAGATACGGGGGAAGGCAATCAGCCCCAGCATTTT,CASSLDTGEGNQPQHF
TRBD1,.,TRBJ2-6,TRBV11-1,TGTGCCAGCAGTAGGGACAGTGCGTCCTCTGGGGCCAACGTCCTGACTTTC,CASSRDSASSGANVLTF
.,once,TRBJ2-1,TRBV5-4,TGTGCCAGCAGCTCCACACAAGGGACCAACTATGAGCAGTTCTTC,CASSSTQGTNYEQFF
TRBD1,.,TRBJ2-1,TRBV5-6,TGTGCCAGCCGACAGGGAAGTAATGAGCAGTTCTTC,CASRQGSNEQFF
TRBD1,.,TRBJ1-4,TRBV4-3,TGCGCCAGCAGCCAAAGCACGGGACAGCATGAAAAACTGTTTTTT,CASSQSTGQHEKLFF
TRBD1,.,TRBJ2-2,TRBV6-5,TGTGCCAGCAGTTTGGGGACAGGGGGCACCGGGGAGCTGTTTTTT,CASSLGTGGTGELFF
.,.,TRBJ2-4,TRBV27,TGTGCCAGTTCGAAGGGGGACATTCAGTACTTC,CASSKGDIQYF
TRBD2,once,TRBJ2-7,TRBV11-2,TGTGCCAGCAGCTTAGGGGGTGGATTAGCGGGAGGCTCCTACGAGCAGTACTTC,CASSLGGGLAGGSYEQYF
.,.,TRBJ2-7,TRBV6-1,TGTGCCAGCAGTGAAGCGCTTCTAGAGACAGGCCCGTACGAGCAGTACTTC,CASSEALLETGPYEQYF
TRBD2,.,TRBJ2-3,TRBV2,TGTGCCAGCAGCTCCACCCTCGGGGGGGTGGCAGATACGCAGTATTTT,CASSSTLGGVADTQYF
.,.,TRBJ1-1,TRBV28,TGTGCCAGCAGTTTAGGGGCGGGAGCTTTCTTT,CASSLGAGAFF
.,.,TRBJ2-7,TRBV7-9,TGTGCCAGCAGCTTAGCTGCCGGGACGGAGATCTACGAGCAGTACTTC,CASSLAAGTEIYEQYF
.,once,TRBJ2-7,TRBV5-1,TGCGCCACCCGGGACGCTGGCTCCTACGAGCAGTACTTC,CATRDAGSYEQYF
TRBD2,.,TRBJ2-7,TRBV14,TGTGCCAGCAGCCCGCCCCTTGGGACTAGCGGGACTCCCCCCTACGAGCAGTACTTC,CASSPPLGTSGTPPYEQYF
.,.,TRBJ1-1,TRBV7-9,TGTGCCAGCAGTTCTGGACAGCCAAACACTGAAGCTTTCTTT,CASSSGQPNTEAFF
TRBD1,.,TRBJ2-5,TRBV29-1,TGCAGCGTTGAAGACCCACAGGGGGCCCAGGGGACCCAGTACTTC,CSVEDPQGAQGTQYF
.,.,TRBJ2-5,TRBV5-4,TGTGCCAGCAGCTTGGGGTATGAAGAGACCCAGTACTTC,CASSLGYEETQYF
.,.,TRBJ2-1,TRBV11-3,TGTGCCAGCAGCACACAGGCTAACAATGAGCAGTTCTTC,CASSTQANNEQFF
.,once,TRBJ2-2,TRBV5-1,TGCGCCAGCAGCTTGGCCTCTACCGGGGAGCTGTTTTTT,CASSLASTGELFF
.,.,TRBJ2-1,TRBV9,TGTGCCAGCAGCGTAGAACCGGTTATCTCCTACAATGAGCAGTTCTTC,CASSVEPVISYNEQFF
.,.,TRBJ2-5,TRBV27,TGTGCCAGCGCCTTCCAGGGTGTGCGGGAGACCCAGTACTTC,CASAFQGVRETQYF
.,.,TRBJ2-3,TRBV7-8,TGTGCCACCGGCCTGCAATTAACAGATACGCAGTATTTT,CATGLQLTDTQYF
.,.,TRBJ2-5,TRBV4-2,TGTGCCAGCAGCCAAGCTTTGAACGAAGAGACCCAGTACTTC,CASSQALNEETQYF
TRBD1,.,TRBJ1-1,TRBV11-1,TGTGCCAGCAGCTTATTCACAGGGGAAACTGAAGCTTTCTTT,CASSLFTGETEAFF
TRBD1,.,TRBJ1-4,TRBV5-6,TGTGCCAGCAGCTGGGGGACAGGGGTCGGGGAAAAACTGTTTTTT,CASSWGTGVGEKLFF
.,.,TRBJ1-4,TRBV6-1,TGTGCCAGCAGTACCCAGAATCCAAGAAATGAAAAACTGTTTTTT,CASSTQNPRNEKLFF
TRBD2,.,TRBJ2-5,TRBV9,TGTGCCAGCAGCGTCACTAGCGGGAGTGTAGAGACCCAGTACTTC,CASSVTSGSVETQYF
.,.,TRBJ2-1,TRBV9,TGTGCCAGCAGCCCGAGGAGTTCGGCTGAGCAGTTCTTC,CASSPRSSAEQFF